The clone carrying this T cell receptor beta chain has at least ten counts. Its specificity is not known. This sample was taken from a study of identical twins. The study, taken as a whole, reports: Alpha sequences that were out-of-frame and twin-shared showed an excess of low generation probability.

TCRdb independently ran MiXCR on the 5' RACE reads; one entry per CDR3 protein. The sample has some 200,000 distinct CDR3 sequences; less than 8% are singletons. CDR3 length: 16 residues. The V segment lost 1 base and the J segment 8 bases; nucleotides outside the gene matches: 12. Germline values: CDR1 LGHDT, CDR2 YNNKEL (reference sequence). The same sample was also used in a study of yellow fever vaccine responses in identical twins. As that study records: As reported, the vaccine T cell response of twins seemed partly convergent and partly personalized.

Sequencing input: memory (CD45RO+) T cells sorted from blood. The chain joins TRBV3-1 to TRBJ2-3, with 7 bases that match TRBD2. This sequence originates from a woman aged 18 to 35 in good health. The CDR3 loop reads CASSQATASGSGTQYF. In nucleotides, the CDR3 is TGTGCCAGCAGCCAAGCCACCGCTAGCGGCTCAGGTACGCAGTATTTT.